These 22 T cell receptor beta chains share one sample of origin, sequenced in a study of identical twins (dated by TCRdb to the mid-2010s). The library relied on 5' RACE. TCRdb names Illumina HiSeq 2000 as the instrument used. TCRdb took the public reads, trimmed them with fastp at Q25, ran MiXCR for clone calling and kept in-frame beta chains. Rows with one shared CDR3 protein collapse into an entry with the most common genes and DNA. This sample has some 730,000 distinct CDR3 sequences in its table, and 15% to 20% of those were observed once. About 12% of the sample belongs to the ten largest clones. The sample also formed part of further work on T cells expressing NK-cell markers.

The material sequenced was PBMCs. These TCRs come from a woman under 30 in good health.

This clonotype was seen only a few times. The V call is TRBV5-1, the J call TRBJ2-1, with 8 bases fitting TRBD2. From germline, CDR1 is SGHRS and CDR2 YFSETQ. V dropped 7 bases and J dropped 4; count of bases not matched to a gene: 4. The CDR3 extends over 13 amino acids. The CDR3 region has the DNA TGCGCCAGCGGGCGCGGGAGGTACAATGAGCAGTTCTTC. Translation gives CASGRGRYNEQFF.

The chain employs TRBV6-5 and TRBJ1-2; tentatively, D is TRBD1 (6 bases). The germline gives CDR1 MNHEY, CDR2 SVGAGI. This CDR3 comprises 15 residues. Trimming took off 0 bases at V and 2 bases at J, with 10 bases between the two ends. The CDR3 nucleotides are TGTGCCAGCAGTTACTCTTGGGGGGCCAACTATGGCTACACCTTC. This codes for CASSYSWGANYGYTF.

This clonotype showed up many times. V and J are TRBV12-3 or TRBV12-4 and TRBJ1-3; weak D call: TRBD1 (5 bases). The CDR3 length is 13 residues. Deletions cut 1 base from V and 5 bases from J, with 6 bases between. This CDR3 is CASSLGGRNTIYF. Written as DNA, the CDR3 is TGTGCCAGCAGTTTAGGGGGCAGAAACACCATATATTTT.

This clonotype appeared a few times. The chain combines TRBV5-1 with TRBJ2-1; 7 bases are shared with TRBD1. The V segment lost 0 bases and the J segment 8 bases; nucleotides outside the gene matches: 5. Germline V gene sequence: CDR1 SGHRS, CDR2 YFSETQ. The CDR3 is 14 residues long. CDR3 amino acids: CASSLDRGIDEQFF. CDR3 DNA: TGCGCCAGCAGCTTGGACAGGGGTATAGATGAGCAGTTCTTC.

This clonotype was recorded a few times. J is TRBJ1-5 and V is TRBV20-1; D is possibly TRBD1 (5 bases). In germline, CDR1 is DFQATT, CDR2 SNEGSKA (reference sequence). The CDR3 extends over 14 amino acids. Trimming shortened V by 6 bases and J by 3 bases, and 15 bases separated the two germline ends. This chain's CDR3 is CSASVDTNNQPQHF. The DNA for the CDR3 is TGCAGTGCCTCAGTGGACACGAACAATCAGCCCCAGCATTTT.

This clonotype was seen a handful of times. The CDR3 region has the DNA TGTGCCAGCAGCTTTCCCGCTAGCGGGGCTATCTACGAGCAGTACTTC. This gives the protein CASSFPASGAIYEQYF. This chain joins TRBV7-9 and TRBJ2-7; 9 bases map to TRBD2. There are 16 residues in the CDR3. The junction had 9 bases not matched to a gene; V was cut back by 3 bases and J by 3 bases. Germline V CDR1 and CDR2: SEHNR, FQNEAQ (reference sequence).

The chain joins TRBV20-1 to TRBJ2-1; the D gene is possibly TRBD2 (5 bases). Per germline, CDR1 DFQATT and CDR2 SNEGSKA (reference sequence). V lost 3 bases and J 7 bases, leaving 13 bases between the germline ends. This CDR3 is built from 13 residues. The CDR3: CSARRADLNEQFF. CDR3 in DNA: TGCAGTGCTAGGCGGGCCGACCTTAATGAGCAGTTCTTC.

This clonotype turned up a few times. The missing conserved phenylalanine or tryptophan at the end of this CDR3 makes a read error likely. The limits of the CDR3 on the DNA are not certain, so only TCRdb's listed CDR3 is given. The gene calls are TRBV5-1 and TRBJ2-5; the DNA was not used to check the table's D call, TRBD2. The germline gives CDR1 SGHRS, CDR2 YFSETQ. The CDR3 extends over 14 residues, inclusive of both ends. CDR3 protein: CASSLIQRGLIVSL.

The V gene is TRBV10-2, the J gene TRBJ2-2, with 7 bases lining up with TRBD1. V gave up 10 bases and J gave up 4 bases; unmatched junction bases: 12. CDR1 and CDR2 from the germline V gene are WSHSY and SAAADI. The CDR3 runs 15 residues. The CDR3 protein is CATSGQGESTGELFF. The CDR3 DNA reads TGCGCCACCTCAGGCCAGGGGGAAAGCACCGGGGAGCTGTTTTTT.

The chain couples TRBV29-1 to TRBJ2-3; the D call may be TRBD1 or TRBD2 (5 bases each). Trimming took 4 bases from V and 6 from J, leaving 14 bases between them. Germline loops: CDR1 SQVTM, CDR2 ANQGSEA. This CDR3 is built from 13 residues. The CDR3 reads CSVVGPRLDTQYF. In DNA form, the CDR3 reads TGCAGCGTTGTGGGACCCAGGTTGGATACGCAGTATTTT.

This clonotype was seen many times. The chain carries TRBV20-1 and TRBJ1-2; TRBD1 aligns across 7 bases. CDR1 is DFQATT and CDR2 is SNEGSKA in the germline V gene (reference sequence). The CDR3 has 14 amino acids. Germline trimming cut 2 bases from V and 4 bases from J; bases unmatched to any gene: 7. Written as DNA, the CDR3 is TGCAGTGCTAGACTTGGGACAGACATCTATGGCTACACCTTC. This gives the protein CSARLGTDIYGYTF.

This clonotype was seen only a few times. The chain links TRBV3-1 to TRBJ2-5; D is unresolved. Trimming took 3 bases from V and 1 from J, leaving 6 bases between them. CDR1 and CDR2 from the germline V gene are LGHDT and YNNKEL (reference sequence). CDR3 length: 13 residues. DNA for the CDR3: TGTGCCAGCAGCCATCGGCGCCAAGAGACCCAGTACTTC. This encodes CASSHRRQETQYF.

Only a few counts were recorded for this clonotype. V gene TRBV20-1 combines with J gene TRBJ1-2; 8 bases are shared with TRBD1. The V segment lost 2 bases and the J segment 6 bases; nucleotides outside the gene matches: 5. This CDR3 is 13 amino acids long. The germline gives CDR1 DFQATT, CDR2 SNEGSKA (reference sequence). CDR3 in amino acids: CSARIRDRNGYTF. CDR3 nucleotides: TGCAGTGCTAGAATCCGGGACAGGAATGGCTACACCTTC.

The chain carries TRBV15 and TRBJ1-4, with no clear D. This CDR3 has 14 residues. Trimming removed 1 base from V and 2 bases from J, with 5 bases in between. The germline V gene encodes CDR1 LNHNV and CDR2 YYDKDF (reference sequence). The CDR3 coding sequence is TGTGCCACCAGCAGAGGGGCCACTAATGAAAAACTGTTTTTT. Amino acids: CATSRGATNEKLFF.

This clonotype was picked up a small number of times. The chain joins TRBV4-1 to TRBJ2-5; D gene unclear. There are 13 residues in the CDR3. CDR1 and CDR2 (germline): MGHRA, YSYEKL. Trimming removed 0 bases at V and 5 bases at J, with 7 bases between. The CDR3 region is CASSQDSFETQYF. CDR3 nucleotide sequence: TGCGCCAGCAGCCAAGATAGTTTCGAGACCCAGTACTTC.

This clonotype was detected only a few times. J is TRBJ2-5 and V is TRBV11-2, with TRBD2 as a possible D gene (5 bases). Germline CDR1 and CDR2: SGHAT and FQNNGV. Trimming shortened V by 5 bases and J by 5 bases, and 21 bases separated the two germline ends. The CDR3 has 16 amino acids. In DNA form, the CDR3 reads TGTGCCAGCAGCCCCCCCGGGGTGCGGCGTATGGAGACCCAGTACTTC. Amino acids: CASSPPGVRRMETQYF.

V is TRBV29-1 and J is TRBJ2-5; 10 bases agree with TRBD2. V lost 4 bases to trimming and J lost 0 bases; unmatched junction nucleotides: 5. The germline V gene has CDR1 SQVTM and CDR2 ANQGSEA. CDR3 length: 15 residues. The CDR3, as DNA: TGCAGCGTTGCCAGGACTAGCGGCCACCAAGAGACCCAGTACTTC. It yields the protein CSVARTSGHQETQYF. The complete variable domain, with remaining parts taken from reference TRBV29-1 and TRBJ2-5, reads SAVISQKPSRDICQRGTSLTIQCQVDSQVTMMFWYRQQPGQSLTLIATANQGSEATYESGFVIDKFPISRPNLTFSTLTVSNMSPEDSSIYLCSVARTSGHQETQYFGPGTRLLVL.

The chain joins TRBV2 to TRBJ2-3; D gene ambiguous. V was shortened by 5 bases and J by 6 bases, with 9 bases between the two germline ends. The germline gives CDR1 SNHLY, CDR2 FYNNEI. The CDR3 contains 12 residues. In nucleotides, the CDR3 is TGTGCCAGCAGTTATACTTCGGATACGCAGTATTTT. The encoded protein is CASSYTSDTQYF.

In this sample, this clonotype turned up a few times. The V call is TRBV7-9, the J call TRBJ1-5; no clear D gene. V gave up 1 base and J gave up 5 bases, with 15 bases separating them. This CDR3 comprises 16 residues. Germline CDR1 SEHNR, CDR2 FQNEAQ (reference sequence). The CDR3 nucleotides read TGTGCCAGCAGCTTAGGCGCCGGCAGTCGTTATCAGCCCCAGCATTTT. Its translation: CASSLGAGSRYQPQHF.

The rearrangement uses TRBV20-1 and TRBJ2-5, with a weak D call TRBD2 (6 bases). The length of the CDR3 is 15 residues. Germline-derived CDR1 and CDR2 are DFQATT and SNEGSKA (reference sequence). Trimming took 5 bases from V and 5 from J, leaving 21 bases between them. The CDR3 DNA reads TGCAGTGCTCGCCTCCCTGGCGTCGGGGGTGAGACCCAGTACTTC. Its translation: CSARLPGVGGETQYF.

The chain links TRBV6-6 to TRBJ1-1; D remains ambiguous. Germline V CDR1 and CDR2: MNHNY, SVGAGI (reference sequence). The CDR3 spans 11 residues. With 10 bases removed from V and 11 bases from J, the gap between germline ends came to 17 bases. DNA of the CDR3: TGTGCCACCTACCAGCGGGGAATGGCTTTCTTT. Residues: CATYQRGMAFF.

This chain links TRBV6-1 with TRBJ2-7; D is ambiguous. CDR1 and CDR2 (germline): MNHNS, SASEGT. This CDR3 is 12 amino acids long. Trimming pared 6 bases from V and 5 bases from J, leaving 11 bases between. The CDR3 DNA sequence: TGTGCCAGCAGCGGTCGAAGGGACGAGCAGTACTTC. This codes for CASSGRRDEQYF.